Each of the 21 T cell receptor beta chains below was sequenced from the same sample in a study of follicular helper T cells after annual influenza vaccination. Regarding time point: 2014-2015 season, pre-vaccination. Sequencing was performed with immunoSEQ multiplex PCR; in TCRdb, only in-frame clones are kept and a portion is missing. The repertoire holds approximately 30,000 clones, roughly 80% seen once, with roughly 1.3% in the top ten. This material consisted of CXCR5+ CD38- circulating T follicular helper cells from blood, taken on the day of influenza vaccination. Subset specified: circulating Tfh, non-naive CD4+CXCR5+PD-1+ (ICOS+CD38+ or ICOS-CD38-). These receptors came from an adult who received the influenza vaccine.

The CDR3 spells CASSEGTLQETQYF. CDR3 DNA: TGTGCCAGCAGCGAAGGGACTTTACAAGAGACCCAGTACTTC. The chain employs TRBV7-2 and TRBJ2-5; the D gene is possibly TRBD2 (6 bases). Germline loops: CDR1 SGHTA, CDR2 FQGNSA. This CDR3 contains 14 residues. V was clipped by 5 bases and J by 2 bases, with 12 bases between them.

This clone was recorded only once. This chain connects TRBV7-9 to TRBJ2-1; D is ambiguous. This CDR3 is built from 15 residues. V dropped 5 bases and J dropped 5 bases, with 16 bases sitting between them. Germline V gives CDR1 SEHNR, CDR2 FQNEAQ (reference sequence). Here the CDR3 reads CASSPSPRYNNEQFF. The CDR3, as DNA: TGTGCCAGCAGCCCATCCCCCCGGTATAACAATGAGCAGTTCTTC. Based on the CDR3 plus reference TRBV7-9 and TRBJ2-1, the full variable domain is DTGVSQNPRHKITKRGQNVTFRCDPISEHNRLYWYRQTLGQGPEFLTYFQNEAQLEKSRLLSDRFSAERPKGSFSTLEIQRTEQGDSAMYLCASSPSPRYNNEQFFGPGTRLTVL.

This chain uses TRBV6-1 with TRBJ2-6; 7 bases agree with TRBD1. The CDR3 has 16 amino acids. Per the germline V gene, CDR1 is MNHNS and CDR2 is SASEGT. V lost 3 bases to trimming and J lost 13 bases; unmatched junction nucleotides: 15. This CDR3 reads CASSESHRGPNPVLTF. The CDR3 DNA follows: TGTGCCAGCAGTGAGTCCCACAGGGGCCCCAATCCTGTCCTGACTTTC.

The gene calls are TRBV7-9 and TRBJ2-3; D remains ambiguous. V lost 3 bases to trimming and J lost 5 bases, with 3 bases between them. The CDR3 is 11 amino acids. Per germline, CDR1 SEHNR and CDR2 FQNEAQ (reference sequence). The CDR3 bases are TGTGCCAGCAGCTTTAAAGATACGCAGTATTTT. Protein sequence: CASSFKDTQYF.

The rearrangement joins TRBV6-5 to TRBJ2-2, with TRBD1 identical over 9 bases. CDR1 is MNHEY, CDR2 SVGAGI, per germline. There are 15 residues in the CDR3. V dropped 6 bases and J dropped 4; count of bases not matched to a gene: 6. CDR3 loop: CASRTGTGSTGELFF. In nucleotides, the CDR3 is TGTGCCAGCAGAACCGGGACAGGGAGCACCGGGGAGCTGTTTTTT.

The CDR3 here is CASGTSSGANVLTF. CDR3 coding DNA: TGTGCCTCAGGCACCTCATCTGGGGCCAACGTCCTGACTTTC. The J gene is TRBJ2-6, the V gene TRBV19; unclear D gene. CDR1 and CDR2 (germline): LNHDA, SQIVND (reference sequence). This CDR3 has 14 residues. Trimming stripped 11 bases from V and 1 base from J, with 12 bases between.

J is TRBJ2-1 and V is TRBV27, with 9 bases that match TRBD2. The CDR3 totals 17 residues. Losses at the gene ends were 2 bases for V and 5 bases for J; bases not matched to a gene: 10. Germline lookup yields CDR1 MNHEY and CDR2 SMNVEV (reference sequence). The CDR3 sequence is CASSLIRFSGGHNEQFF. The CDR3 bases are TGTGCCAGCAGTTTAATAAGGTTCAGCGGGGGGCACAATGAGCAGTTCTTC.

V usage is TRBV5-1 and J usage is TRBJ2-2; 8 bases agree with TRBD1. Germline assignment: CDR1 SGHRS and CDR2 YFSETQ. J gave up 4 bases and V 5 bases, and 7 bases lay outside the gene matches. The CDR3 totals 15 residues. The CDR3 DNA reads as TGCGCCAGCAGATCGGACAGGGACGGCACCGGGGAGCTGTTTTTT. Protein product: CASRSDRDGTGELFF.

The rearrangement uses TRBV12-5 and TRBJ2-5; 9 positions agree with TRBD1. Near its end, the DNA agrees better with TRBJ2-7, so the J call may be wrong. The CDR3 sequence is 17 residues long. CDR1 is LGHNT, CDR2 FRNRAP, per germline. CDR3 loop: CASGLATSGTGRYEQYF. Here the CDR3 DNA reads TGTGCTAGTGGTTTGGCAACCTCCGGGACAGGGAGGTACGAGCAGTACTTC.

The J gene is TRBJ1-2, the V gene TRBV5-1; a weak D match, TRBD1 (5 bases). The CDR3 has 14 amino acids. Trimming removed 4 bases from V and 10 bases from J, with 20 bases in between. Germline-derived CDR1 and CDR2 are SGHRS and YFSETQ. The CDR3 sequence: CASSPTQGPPYYTF. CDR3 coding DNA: TGCGCCAGCAGCCCAACCCAGGGCCCCCCTTACTACACCTTC.

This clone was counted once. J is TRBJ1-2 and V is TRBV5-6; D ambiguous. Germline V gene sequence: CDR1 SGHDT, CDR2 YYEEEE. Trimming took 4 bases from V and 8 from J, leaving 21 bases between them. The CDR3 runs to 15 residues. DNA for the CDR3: TGTGCCAGCAGCCCCATTGATAAACTGTCAGCGGGCTACACCTTC. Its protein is CASSPIDKLSAGYTF.

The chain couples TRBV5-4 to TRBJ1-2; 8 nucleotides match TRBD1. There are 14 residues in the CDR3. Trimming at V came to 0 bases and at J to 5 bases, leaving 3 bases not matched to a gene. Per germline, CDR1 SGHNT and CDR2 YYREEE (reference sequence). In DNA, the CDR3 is TGTGCCAGCAGCTTGGAAAACAGGGGGTATGGCTACACCTTC. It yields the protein CASSLENRGYGYTF. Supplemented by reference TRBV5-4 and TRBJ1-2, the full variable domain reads ETGVTQSPTHLIKTRGQQVTLRCSSQSGHNTVSWYQQALGQGPQFIFQYYREEENGRGNFPPRFSGLQFPNYSSELNVNALELDDSALYLCASSLENRGYGYTFGSGTRLTVV.

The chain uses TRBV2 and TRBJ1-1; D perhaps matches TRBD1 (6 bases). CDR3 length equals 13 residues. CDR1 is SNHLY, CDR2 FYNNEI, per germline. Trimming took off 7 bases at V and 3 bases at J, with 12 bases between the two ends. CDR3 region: CASMVGQYTEAFF. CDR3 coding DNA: TGTGCCAGCATGGTAGGACAGTACACTGAAGCTTTCTTT. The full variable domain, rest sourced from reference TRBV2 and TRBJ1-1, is EPEVTQTPSHQVTQMGQEVILRCVPISNHLYFYWYRQILGQKVEFLVSFYNNEISEKSEIFDDQFSVERPDGSNFTLKIRSTKLEDSAMYFCASMVGQYTEAFFGQGTRLTVV.

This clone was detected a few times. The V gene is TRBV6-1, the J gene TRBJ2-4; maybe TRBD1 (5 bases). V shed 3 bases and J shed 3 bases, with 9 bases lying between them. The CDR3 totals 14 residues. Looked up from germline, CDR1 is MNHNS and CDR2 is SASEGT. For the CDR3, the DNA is TGTGCCAGCAGTGACAGGGCAGTCAAAAACATTCAGTACTTC. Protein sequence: CASSDRAVKNIQYF.

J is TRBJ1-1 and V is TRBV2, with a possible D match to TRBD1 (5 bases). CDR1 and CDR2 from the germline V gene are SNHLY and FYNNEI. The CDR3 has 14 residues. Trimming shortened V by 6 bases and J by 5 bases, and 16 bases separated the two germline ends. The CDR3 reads CASSHPRVGTEAFF. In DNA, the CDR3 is TGTGCCAGCAGCCACCCCAGGGTCGGAACTGAAGCTTTCTTT.

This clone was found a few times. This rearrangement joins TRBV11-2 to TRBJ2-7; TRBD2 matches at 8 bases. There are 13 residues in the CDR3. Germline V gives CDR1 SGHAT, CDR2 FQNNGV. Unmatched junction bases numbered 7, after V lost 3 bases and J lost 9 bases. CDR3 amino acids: CASSFPAGGRQYF. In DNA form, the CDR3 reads TGTGCCAGCAGCTTTCCCGCGGGGGGACGGCAGTACTTC.

The CDR3 region is CASSLETSVSLGQYF. The CDR3 coding sequence is TGTGCCAGCAGCTTGGAGACTAGCGTCTCTTTGGGGCAGTACTTC. V usage is TRBV7-9 and J usage is TRBJ2-7, with 8 bases identical to TRBD2. Trimming cost V 3 bases and J 9 bases; bases outside gene matches: 13. Germline V gene data show CDR1 as SEHNR and CDR2 as FQNEAQ (reference sequence). The CDR3 covers 15 residues.

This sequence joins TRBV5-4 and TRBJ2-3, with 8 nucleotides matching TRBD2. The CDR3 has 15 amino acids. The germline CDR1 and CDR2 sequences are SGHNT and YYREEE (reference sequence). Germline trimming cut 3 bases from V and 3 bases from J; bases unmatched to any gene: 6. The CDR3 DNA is TGTGCCAGCAGCTGGAAGGCGGGAGGTACAGATACGCAGTATTTT. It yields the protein CASSWKAGGTDTQYF.

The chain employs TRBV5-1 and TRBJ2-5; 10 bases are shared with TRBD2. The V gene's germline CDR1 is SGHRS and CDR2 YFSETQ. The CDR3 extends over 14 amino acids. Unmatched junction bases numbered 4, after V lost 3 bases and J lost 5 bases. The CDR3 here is CASSSQAGGETQYF. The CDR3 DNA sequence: TGCGCCAGCAGCTCCCAAGCGGGGGGGGAGACCCAGTACTTC.

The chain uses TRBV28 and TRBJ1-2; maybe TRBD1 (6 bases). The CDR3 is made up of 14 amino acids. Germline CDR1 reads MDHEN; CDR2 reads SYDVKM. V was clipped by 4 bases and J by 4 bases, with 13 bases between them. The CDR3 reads CASSSTGRTYGYTF. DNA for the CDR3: TGTGCCAGCAGTTCAACAGGGCGTACCTATGGCTACACCTTC.

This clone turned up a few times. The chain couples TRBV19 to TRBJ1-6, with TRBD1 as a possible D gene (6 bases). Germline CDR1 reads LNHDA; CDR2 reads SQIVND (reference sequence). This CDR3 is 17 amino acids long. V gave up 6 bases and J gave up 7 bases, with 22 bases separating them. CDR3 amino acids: CASRSKGQGKWNSPLHF. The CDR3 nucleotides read TGTGCCAGTAGATCCAAGGGGCAGGGGAAGTGGAATTCACCCCTCCACTTT.